A single sample is the source of the 9 T cell receptor beta chains below, sequenced in a study of identifying expanded T cells in peripheral blood (dated by TCRdb to about 2019). Libraries were made using the immunoSEQ multiplex PCR assay. TCRdb took over this immuneACCESS table, retaining in-frame rearrangements with V and J assigned. Such tables are incomplete; in checked studies, under half of the missing clones stem from an unresolved V gene, and the remainder is unexplained. Present in this sample are around 100,000 clones, roughly 89% of which were seen just once. 16% of the sample belongs to the ten largest clones. Sequences were obtained from blood. Receptors were obtained from a person aged 18-70 years in good health.

This chain connects TRBV6-5 to TRBJ2-1; a weak D match, TRBD2 (6 bases). The CDR3 is 14 amino acids. CDR1 is MNHEY and CDR2 is SVGAGI in the germline V gene. The V end was cut by 6 bases, the J end by 6 bases, with 15 bases between. The CDR3 nucleotides read TGTGCCAGCAGACGCGGAGGGGTCTTCAATGAGCAGTTCTTC. This translates into CASRRGGVFNEQFF.

This chain uses TRBV29-1 with TRBJ2-5; 12 bases align to TRBD2. This CDR3 region has 13 residues. The junction had 3 bases not matched to a gene; V was cut back by 3 bases and J by 7 bases. Looked up from germline, CDR1 is SQVTM and CDR2 is ANQGSEA. CDR3 amino acids: CSVEALAGGTQYF. CDR3 coding DNA: TGCAGCGTTGAGGCACTAGCGGGGGGGACCCAGTACTTC.

The chain links TRBV5-1 to TRBJ2-7; TRBD1 agrees at 9 bases. The V gene's germline CDR1 is SGHRS and CDR2 YFSETQ. V was pared by 7 bases and J by 6 bases, with 17 bases of the junction left unmatched. The length of the CDR3 is 16 residues. This CDR3 is CASQFGLQGASGEQYF. CDR3 in DNA: TGCGCCAGCCAATTCGGACTACAGGGGGCTTCGGGCGAGCAGTACTTC.

This rearrangement joins TRBV7-2 to TRBJ2-7; D is perhaps TRBD2 (7 bases). Between the trimmed V and J ends, which lost 5 bases and 7 bases, there was a span of 18 bases. The CDR3 loop spans 14 amino acids. Germline lookup yields CDR1 SGHTA and CDR2 FQGNSA. The CDR3 reads CASSQGGGGREQYF. CDR3 nucleotides: TGTGCCAGCAGCCAAGGAGGGGGGGGGCGTGAGCAGTACTTC.

The rearrangement links TRBV7-6 to TRBJ2-5, with 8 bases identical to TRBD1. The junction had 11 bases not matched to a gene; V was cut back by 3 bases and J by 5 bases. This CDR3 comprises 16 residues. The V gene's germline CDR1 is SGHVS and CDR2 FNYEAQ. CDR3 loop: CASSFPRDRGSETQYF. CDR3 nucleotide sequence: TGTGCCAGCAGCTTTCCTCGTGACAGGGGAAGTGAGACCCAGTACTTC.

This clone was detected once. V and J are TRBV4-3 and TRBJ2-1; D is perhaps TRBD1 or TRBD2 (5 bases each). The CDR3 runs 17 residues. CDR1 is LGHNA, CDR2 YSLEER, per germline. V was shortened by 1 base and J by 3 bases, with 16 bases between the two germline ends. The CDR3: CASSQAPPGQVYNEQFF. The DNA for the CDR3 is TGCGCCAGCAGCCAAGCCCCACCGGGGCAGGTCTACAATGAGCAGTTCTTC.

This clone was counted once. J is TRBJ2-1 and V is TRBV6-5; D could derive from TRBD1 or TRBD2 (5 bases each). The CDR3 covers 14 residues. Germline CDR1 reads MNHEY; CDR2 reads SVGAGI. Trimming removed 6 bases from V and 4 bases from J, with 13 bases in between. The CDR3 DNA sequence: TGTGCCAGCAGCCTGAAGGGACCTTACAATGAGCAGTTCTTC. Its protein is CASSLKGPYNEQFF.

This clone was detected once. This chain connects TRBV6-5 to TRBJ2-5; TRBD1 is a possible D gene (5 bases). CDR3 length equals 11 residues. V was shortened by 7 bases and J by 7 bases, with 10 bases between the two germline ends. Per germline, CDR1 MNHEY and CDR2 SVGAGI. CDR3 amino acids: CASTTRGTQYF. The CDR3 region has the DNA TGTGCCAGCACTACAAGGGGGACCCAGTACTTC.

The chain links TRBV7-4 to TRBJ1-2; 10 bases align to TRBD1. Germline V gives CDR1 SGHVT, CDR2 SQSDAQ. The CDR3 has 14 residues. Trimming at V came to 5 bases and at J to 6 bases, leaving 6 bases not matched to a gene. The CDR3 spells CASSPDRGRDGYTF. CDR3 in DNA: TGTGCCAGCAGCCCCGACAGGGGGCGAGATGGCTACACCTTC.